This TCR beta chain came from a study of blood T cell repertoires in COVID-19. Study overall: The United States, Italy and Spain supplied acute and convalescent COVID-19 samples.

Method: immunoSEQ multiplex PCR; TCRdb's copy keeps in-frame clones and lacks some. Of about 190,000 clones listed, roughly 80% are singletons. The CDR3 spans 16 residues. V was pared by 5 bases and J by 2 bases, with 7 bases of the junction left unmatched. The V gene's germline CDR1 is LNHDA and CDR2 SQIVND (reference sequence). The cohort comprised adults aged 18 to 89 years residing in approximately 25 US areas. Grouping used clinical history reported by participants in a survey and questionnaire. Two negative PCRs, clearance, or symptom resolution were required of recovered Cohort 3 donors. The source is a woman younger than 45 who had recovered from COVID-19. The sample comprised PBMCs or T cells enriched from blood (not recorded which). The chain joins TRBV19 to TRBJ1-4; TRBD1 matches at 8 bases. The chain's CDR3 is CASSLQGQGTNEKLFF. In nucleotides, the CDR3 is TGTGCCAGTAGTCTTCAAGGACAGGGCACTAATGAAAAACTGTTTTTT. The full variable domain, in which reference TRBV19 and TRBJ1-4 provide the parts outside the CDR3, is DGGITQSPKYLFRKEGQNVTLSCEQNLNHDAMYWYRQDPGQGLRLIYYSQIVNDFQKGDIAEGYSVSREKKESFPLTVTSAQKNPTAFYLCASSLQGQGTNEKLFFGSGTQLSVL.